These 19 T cell receptor beta chains share one sample of origin, sequenced in a study of T-cell memory formation after mild COVID-19. Each CDR3 protein is one row after TCRdb ran MiXCR on the 5' RACE reads. The top ten clones hold about an eighth of a sample with 350,000 to 500,000 distinct CDR3 sequences, 20% to 30% of them seen once. Sequenced input: PBMCs or a T cell subset sorted from them (not recorded which). The receptors stem from an adult woman who had mild COVID-19 (a few samples of this study predate the infection). Cell type and time point are not known.

This clonotype was seen repeatedly, ten times or more. This chain uses TRBV12-3 or TRBV12-4 with TRBJ2-2; 7 bases are shared with TRBD1. The CDR3 extends over 17 amino acids. Germline trimming cut 4 bases from V and 2 bases from J; bases unmatched to any gene: 10. The CDR3 DNA is TGTGCCAGCAGTTCCCCCCCCGGGACAGACAACACCGGGGAGCTGTTTTTT. This gives the protein CASSSPPGTDNTGELFF.

There are a few counts of this clonotype. The chain uses TRBV29-1 and TRBJ2-3; 10 bases match TRBD1. J gave up 1 base and V 5 bases, and 6 bases lay outside the gene matches. The CDR3 sequence is 15 residues long. Germline CDR1 is SQVTM and CDR2 is ANQGSEA. CDR3 sequence reads: CSVLWTGGRTDTQYF. The CDR3 DNA is TGCAGCGTTTTATGGACAGGGGGACGCACAGATACGCAGTATTTT.

The chain is built from TRBV6-2 or TRBV6-3 and TRBJ2-7; 7 bases line up with TRBD2. The CDR3 loop spans 13 amino acids. J was trimmed by 6 bases and V by 7 bases; bases with no gene match: 9. CDR1 MNHEY and CDR2 SVGEGT come from the germline V gene. CDR3 DNA sequence: TGTGCCAGCAAAGGCGGGAGTGTCAGCGAGCAGTACTTC. It specifies CASKGGSVSEQYF.

This clonotype was picked up a small number of times. This chain uses TRBV6-5 with TRBJ2-5; TRBD2 matches at 12 bases. This CDR3 region has 17 residues. Per the germline V gene, CDR1 is MNHEY and CDR2 is SVGAGI. Unmatched junction bases numbered 11, after V lost 6 bases and J lost 3 bases. The CDR3 DNA reads TGTGCCAGCAGCTCCGGACTAGCGGGGCCGGAGGAAGAGACCCAGTACTTC. This gives the protein CASSSGLAGPEEETQYF.

The chain carries TRBV9 and TRBJ2-1, with TRBD2 as a possible D gene (7 bases). CDR3 length: 15 amino acids. Trimming removed 7 bases from V and 2 bases from J, with 16 bases in between. Germline V CDR1 and CDR2: SGDLS, YYNGEE. In nucleotides, the CDR3 is TGTGCCAGCTCCGAGGGGGGGGATGCCTACAATGAGCAGTTCTTC. This codes for CASSEGGDAYNEQFF.

This clonotype was seen more than once but under ten times. V gene TRBV7-2 combines with J gene TRBJ1-5, with 7 bases fitting TRBD1. Germline V lookup: CDR1 SGHTA, CDR2 FQGNSA. J gave up 4 bases and V 6 bases, and 9 bases lay outside the gene matches. The CDR3 sequence is 15 residues long. For the CDR3, the DNA is TGTGCCAGCAGGCCGACAGGGTTCGGAAATCAGCCCCAGCATTTT. As protein: CASRPTGFGNQPQHF.

This clonotype has only a few counts. This chain links TRBV20-1 with TRBJ2-7; perhaps TRBD2 as D (6 bases). Trimming shortened V by 6 bases and J by 2 bases, and 11 bases separated the two germline ends. The germline gives CDR1 DFQATT, CDR2 SNEGSKA (reference sequence). The CDR3 has 12 residues. CDR3 bases: TGCAGTGCCCAGTCGGGGGCCTACGAGCAGTACTTC. Protein product: CSAQSGAYEQYF.

The genes are TRBV20-1 and TRBJ2-1, with 12 positions matching TRBD2. J lost 6 bases, V lost 0 bases, and 12 bases had no gene match. Germline-derived CDR1 and CDR2 are DFQATT and SNEGSKA (reference sequence). The CDR3 is 18 amino acids. The CDR3: CSARDWLAGGNSGNEQFF. The CDR3, as DNA: TGCAGTGCTAGAGATTGGCTAGCGGGAGGGAACTCCGGCAATGAGCAGTTCTTC.

The rearrangement joins TRBV30 to TRBJ1-1; possibly TRBD1 for D (5 bases). This CDR3 is built from 13 residues. Germline CDR1 and CDR2: GTSNPN and SVGIG (reference sequence). Trimming pared 3 bases from V and 0 bases from J, leaving 8 bases between. CDR3 sequence (DNA): TGTGCCTGGAGAAGCAGGGTGAACACTGAAGCTTTCTTT. Translating it yields CAWRSRVNTEAFF.

This clonotype was recorded a few times. The chain employs TRBV7-2 and TRBJ2-7; 11 bases are shared with TRBD2. This CDR3 comprises 15 residues. Germline-derived CDR1 and CDR2 are SGHTA and FQGNSA. The ends lost 3 bases at V and 2 bases at J; junction bases unmatched: 3. This CDR3 is CASSLGLADAYEQYF. In DNA, the CDR3 is TGTGCCAGCAGCTTGGGACTAGCGGACGCCTACGAGCAGTACTTC.

CDR3 loop: CASSVGVGTYGYTF. For the CDR3, the DNA is TGTGCCAGCAGCGTAGGTGTAGGGACCTATGGCTACACCTTC. This sequence joins TRBV9 and TRBJ1-2; possibly TRBD1 for D (5 bases). This CDR3 has 14 residues. CDR1 SGDLS and CDR2 YYNGEE come from the germline V gene. Trimming shortened V by 0 bases and J by 4 bases, and 10 bases separated the two germline ends.

This clonotype was detected only once. J is TRBJ2-1 and V is TRBV20-1; 8 nucleotides agree with TRBD1. The CDR3 runs to 18 residues. Germline CDR1 DFQATT, CDR2 SNEGSKA (reference sequence). V lost 5 bases and J lost 0; bases outside the gene matches: 15. The CDR3 loop is CSAPPGQVIPFSYNEQFF. In DNA form, the CDR3 reads TGCAGTGCTCCACCGGGACAGGTGATACCCTTCTCCTACAATGAGCAGTTCTTC.

The table lists this clonotype with a few counts. The chain combines TRBV24-1 with TRBJ2-3; D not certain. The CDR3 has 12 residues. Between the trimmed V and J ends, which lost 4 bases and 2 bases, there was a span of 3 bases. The V gene's germline CDR1 is KGHDR and CDR2 SFDVKD. In DNA form, the CDR3 reads TGTGCCACCAGTGACGTCACAGATACGCAGTATTTT. Residues: CATSDVTDTQYF.

This rearrangement joins TRBV4-2 to TRBJ2-4; possible D gene TRBD1, 6 bases. V lost 1 base, J lost 0 bases, and 13 bases lay in between. The germline gives CDR1 LGHNA, CDR2 YNFKEQ. The CDR3 is 17 residues long. The CDR3 bases are TGTGCCAGCAGCCAAGTCCCAGGGGCTATAGCCAAAAACATTCAGTACTTC. Amino acids: CASSQVPGAIAKNIQYF.

The chain joins TRBV9 to TRBJ2-7; D may match TRBD1 or TRBD2 (5 bases each). This CDR3 region has 14 residues. Per germline, CDR1 SGDLS and CDR2 YYNGEE. V lost 0 bases, J lost 2 bases, and 9 bases lay in between. Here the CDR3 reads CASSVAGTTYEQYF. CDR3 sequence (DNA): TGTGCCAGCAGCGTAGCGGGGACCACCTACGAGCAGTACTTC.

J is TRBJ1-3 and V is TRBV9; no clear D gene. CDR1 SGDLS and CDR2 YYNGEE come from the germline V gene. CDR3 length equals 13 residues. V lost 3 bases and J 0 bases, leaving 4 bases between the germline ends. The CDR3 spells CASSASSGNTIYF. Written as DNA, the CDR3 is TGTGCCAGCAGCGCCAGCTCTGGAAACACCATATATTTT.

V is TRBV7-2 and J is TRBJ2-2, with a tentative D call TRBD1 (6 bases). This CDR3 has 13 residues. CDR1 is SGHTA and CDR2 is FQGNSA in the germline V gene. Trimming took 5 bases from V and 9 from J, leaving 13 bases between them. CDR3 protein: CASSPDRRRELFF. The CDR3 nucleotides are TGTGCCAGCAGCCCCGACAGGAGGCGGGAGCTGTTTTTT.

The chain is built from TRBV30 and TRBJ2-3; D is perhaps TRBD1 (5 bases). Germline assignment: CDR1 GTSNPN and CDR2 SVGIG (reference sequence). V lost 3 bases, J lost 2 bases, and 9 bases lay in between. The CDR3 runs to 13 residues. The DNA of the CDR3 is TGTGCCTGGAGACAGGCAAACACAGATACGCAGTATTTT. It translates to CAWRQANTDTQYF.

The gene calls are TRBV4-1 and TRBJ2-7, with TRBD1 matching over 9 bases. Germline CDR1 MGHRA, CDR2 YSYEKL. CDR3 length: 15 amino acids. Losses at the gene ends were 5 bases for V and 2 bases for J; bases not matched to a gene: 7. CDR3 bases: TGCGCCAGCAGCGAGAGGGACAGGGAGACCTACGAGCAGTACTTC. Its translation is CASSERDRETYEQYF.